This entry features one T cell receptor beta chain sequence. These data originate in a study of blood T cell repertoires in COVID-19. Produced via immunoSEQ multiplex PCR; TCRdb's table is partial and in-frame only. The sample consists of more than 80,000 clones, 70% to 80% of them appearing once. Germline V CDR1 and CDR2: SGHRS, YFSETQ. This CDR3 has 15 residues. The ends were cut back, 2 bases at V and 4 bases at J, with 14 bases in the middle. V usage is TRBV5-1 and J usage is TRBJ2-3; maybe TRBD1 (6 bases). What was sequenced was peripheral blood. The receptor comes from a human donor with acute or convalescent COVID-19. The donor label of this sample is uncertain. CDR3 sequence (DNA): TGCGCCAGCAGCTTCGGACAGATGCGTGCAGATACGCAGTATTTT. Amino acid sequence: CASSFGQMRADTQYF. Full variable domain (outside the CDR3, taken from reference TRBV5-1 and TRBJ2-3): KAGVTQTPRYLIKTRGQQVTLSCSPISGHRSVSWYQQTPGQGLQFLFEYFSETQRNKGNFPGRFSGRQFSNSRSEMNVSTLELGDSALYLCASSFGQMRADTQYFGPGTRLTVL.